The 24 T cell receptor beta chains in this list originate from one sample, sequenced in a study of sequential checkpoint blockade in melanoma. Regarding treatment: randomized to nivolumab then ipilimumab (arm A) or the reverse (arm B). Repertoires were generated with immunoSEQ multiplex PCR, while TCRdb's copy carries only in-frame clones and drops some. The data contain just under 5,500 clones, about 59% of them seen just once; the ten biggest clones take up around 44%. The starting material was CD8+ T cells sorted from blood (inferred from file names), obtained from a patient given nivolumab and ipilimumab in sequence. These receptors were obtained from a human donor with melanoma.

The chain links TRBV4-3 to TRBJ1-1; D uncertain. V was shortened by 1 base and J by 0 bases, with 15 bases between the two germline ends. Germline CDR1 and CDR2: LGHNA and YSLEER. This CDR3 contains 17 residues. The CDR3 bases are TGCGCCAGCAGCCAAGTATGGACGGGAACTTTGAACACTGAAGCTTTCTTT. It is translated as CASSQVWTGTLNTEAFF.

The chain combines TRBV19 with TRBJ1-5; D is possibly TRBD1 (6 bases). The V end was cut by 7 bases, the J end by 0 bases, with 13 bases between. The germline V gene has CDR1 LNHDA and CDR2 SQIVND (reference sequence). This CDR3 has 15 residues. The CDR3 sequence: CASKVGTSSNQPQHF. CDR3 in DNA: TGTGCCAGTAAGGTGGGGACAAGTAGCAATCAGCCCCAGCATTTT.

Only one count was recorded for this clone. CDR3 sequence: CASSFGHEQYF. CDR3 DNA: TGTGCCAGCAGTTTCGGTCACGAGCAGTACTTC. The J gene is TRBJ2-7, the V gene TRBV27, with D uncertain. Germline-derived CDR1 and CDR2 are MNHEY and SMNVEV (reference sequence). The CDR3 contains 11 residues. Trimming took off 3 bases at V and 5 bases at J, with 5 bases between the two ends.

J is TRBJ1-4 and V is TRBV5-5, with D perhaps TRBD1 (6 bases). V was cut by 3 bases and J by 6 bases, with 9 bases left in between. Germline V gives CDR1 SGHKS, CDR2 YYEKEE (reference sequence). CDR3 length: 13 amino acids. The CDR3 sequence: CASSSEGDEKLFF. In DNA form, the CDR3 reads TGTGCCAGCAGCTCTGAGGGGGATGAAAAACTGTTTTTT. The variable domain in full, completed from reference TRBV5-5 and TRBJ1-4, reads DAGVTQSPTHLIKTRGQQVTLRCSPISGHKSVSWYQQVLGQGPQFIFQYYEKEERGRGNFPDRFSARQFPNYSSELNVNALLLGDSALYLCASSSEGDEKLFFGSGTQLSVL.

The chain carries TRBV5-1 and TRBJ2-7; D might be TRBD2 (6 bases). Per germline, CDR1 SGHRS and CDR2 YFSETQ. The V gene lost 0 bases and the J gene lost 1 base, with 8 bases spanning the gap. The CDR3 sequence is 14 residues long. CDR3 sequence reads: CASSLAGVSYEQYF. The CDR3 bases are TGCGCCAGCAGCTTGGCGGGGGTGTCCTACGAGCAGTACTTC.

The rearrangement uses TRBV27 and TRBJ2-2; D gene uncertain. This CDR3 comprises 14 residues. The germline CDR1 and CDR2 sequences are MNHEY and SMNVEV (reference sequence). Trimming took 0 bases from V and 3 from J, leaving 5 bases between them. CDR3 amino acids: CASSLSAYTGELFF. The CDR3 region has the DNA TGTGCCAGCAGTTTATCGGCCTACACCGGGGAGCTGTTTTTT.

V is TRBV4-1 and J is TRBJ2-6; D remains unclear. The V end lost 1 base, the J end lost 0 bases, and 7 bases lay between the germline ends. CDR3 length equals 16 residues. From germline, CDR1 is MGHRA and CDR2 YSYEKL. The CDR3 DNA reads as TGCGCCAGCAGCCAAGTGGAGACCTCTGGGGCCAACGTCCTGACTTTC. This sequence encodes CASSQVETSGANVLTF.

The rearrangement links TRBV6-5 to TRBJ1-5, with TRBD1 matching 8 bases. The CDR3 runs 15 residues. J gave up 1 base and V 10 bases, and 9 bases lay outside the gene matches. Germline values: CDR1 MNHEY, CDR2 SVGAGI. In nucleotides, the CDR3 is TGTGCCACCCGGCCTAACAGGGGGAGCAATCAGCCCCAGCATTTT. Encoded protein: CATRPNRGSNQPQHF.

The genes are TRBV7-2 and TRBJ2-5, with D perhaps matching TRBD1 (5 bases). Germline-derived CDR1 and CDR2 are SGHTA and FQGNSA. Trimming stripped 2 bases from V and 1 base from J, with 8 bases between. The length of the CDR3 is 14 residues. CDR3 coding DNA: TGTGCCAGCAGCTTAAGACAGACCCAAGAGACCCAGTACTTC. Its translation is CASSLRQTQETQYF. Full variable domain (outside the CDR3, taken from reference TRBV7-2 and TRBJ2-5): GAGVSQSPSNKVTEKGKDVELRCDPISGHTALYWYRQSLGQGLEFLIYFQGNSAPDKSGLPSDRFSAERTGGSVSTLTIQRTQQEDSAVYLCASSLRQTQETQYFGPGTRLLVL.

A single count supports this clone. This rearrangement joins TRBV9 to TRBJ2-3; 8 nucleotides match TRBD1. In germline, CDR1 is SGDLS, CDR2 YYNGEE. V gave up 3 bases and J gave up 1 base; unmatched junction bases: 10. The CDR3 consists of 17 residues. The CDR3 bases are TGTGCCAGCAGCGCCCTATCCAGGGGGCTTGGCACAGATACGCAGTATTTT. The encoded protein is CASSALSRGLGTDTQYF.

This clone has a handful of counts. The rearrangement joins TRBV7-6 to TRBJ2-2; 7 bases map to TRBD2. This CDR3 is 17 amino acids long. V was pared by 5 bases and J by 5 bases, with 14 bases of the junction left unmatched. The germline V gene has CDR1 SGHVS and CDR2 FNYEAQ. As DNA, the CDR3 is TGTGCCAGCAGCCCCCCCGTGGGGGGAGGGAGGACCGGGGAGCTGTTTTTT. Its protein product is CASSPPVGGGRTGELFF.

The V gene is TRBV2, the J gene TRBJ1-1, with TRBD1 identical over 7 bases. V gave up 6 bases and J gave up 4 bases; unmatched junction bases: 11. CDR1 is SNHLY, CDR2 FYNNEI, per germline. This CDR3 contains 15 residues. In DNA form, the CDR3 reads TGTGCCAGCAGGCAGGGACAGCTTGGGGGCACTGAAGCTTTCTTT. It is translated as CASRQGQLGGTEAFF.

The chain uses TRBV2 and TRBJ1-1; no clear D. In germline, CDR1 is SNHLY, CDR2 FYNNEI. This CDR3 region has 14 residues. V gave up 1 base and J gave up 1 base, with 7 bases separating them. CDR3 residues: CASSEVGGNTEAFF. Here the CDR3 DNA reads TGTGCCAGCAGTGAAGTCGGCGGGAACACTGAAGCTTTCTTT.

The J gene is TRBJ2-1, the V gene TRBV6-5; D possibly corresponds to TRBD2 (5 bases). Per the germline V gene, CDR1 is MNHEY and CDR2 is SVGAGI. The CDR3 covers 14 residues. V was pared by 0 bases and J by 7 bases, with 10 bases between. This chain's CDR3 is CASSYSSGGNEQFF. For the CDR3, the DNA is TGTGCCAGCAGTTACTCAAGCGGAGGTAATGAGCAGTTCTTC.

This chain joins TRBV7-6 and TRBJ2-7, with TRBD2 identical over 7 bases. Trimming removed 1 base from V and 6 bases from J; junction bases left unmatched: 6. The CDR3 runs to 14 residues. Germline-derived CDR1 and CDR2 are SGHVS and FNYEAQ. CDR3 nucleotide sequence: TGTGCCAGCAGCTTAGGGACTAGTTGGGGCGAGCAGTACTTC. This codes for CASSLGTSWGEQYF.

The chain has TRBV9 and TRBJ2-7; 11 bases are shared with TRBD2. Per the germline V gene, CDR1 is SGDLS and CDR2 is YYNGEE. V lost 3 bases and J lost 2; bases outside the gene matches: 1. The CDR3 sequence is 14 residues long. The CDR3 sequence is CASSGSGGAYEQYF. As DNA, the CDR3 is TGTGCCAGCAGCGGTAGCGGGGGGGCCTACGAGCAGTACTTC.

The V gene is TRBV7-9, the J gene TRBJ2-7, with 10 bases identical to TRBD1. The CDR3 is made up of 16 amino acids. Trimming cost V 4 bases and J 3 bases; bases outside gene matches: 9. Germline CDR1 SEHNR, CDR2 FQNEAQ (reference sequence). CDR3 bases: TGTGCCAGCAGCTCAACCTCGGGACAGGGGAACTACGAGCAGTACTTC. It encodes CASSSTSGQGNYEQYF.

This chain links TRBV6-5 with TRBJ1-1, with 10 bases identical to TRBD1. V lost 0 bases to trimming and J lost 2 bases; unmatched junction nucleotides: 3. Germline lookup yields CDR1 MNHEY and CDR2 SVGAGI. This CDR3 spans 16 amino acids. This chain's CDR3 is CASSYSLTGGNTEAFF. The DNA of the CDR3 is TGTGCCAGCAGTTACTCCCTGACAGGGGGCAACACTGAAGCTTTCTTT.

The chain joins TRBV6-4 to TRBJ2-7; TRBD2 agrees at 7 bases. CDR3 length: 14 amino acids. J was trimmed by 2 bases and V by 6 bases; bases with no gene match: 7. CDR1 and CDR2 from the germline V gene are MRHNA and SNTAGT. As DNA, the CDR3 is TGTGCCAGCAGGGAACCTAGCGGCGCCTACGAGCAGTACTTC. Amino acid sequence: CASREPSGAYEQYF.

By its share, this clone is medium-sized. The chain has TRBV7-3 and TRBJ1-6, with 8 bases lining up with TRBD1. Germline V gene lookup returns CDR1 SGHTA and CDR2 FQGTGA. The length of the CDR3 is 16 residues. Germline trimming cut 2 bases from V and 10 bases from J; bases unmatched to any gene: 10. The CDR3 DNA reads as TGTGCCAGCAGCTTAGGACCGACAGGGGTGGACTCACCCCTCCACTTT. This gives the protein CASSLGPTGVDSPLHF.

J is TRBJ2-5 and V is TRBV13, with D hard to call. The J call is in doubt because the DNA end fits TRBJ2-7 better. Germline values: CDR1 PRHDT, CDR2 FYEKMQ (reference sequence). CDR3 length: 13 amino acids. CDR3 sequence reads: CASSLAGSYEQYF. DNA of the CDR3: TGTGCCAGCAGCTTAGCAGGCTCCTACGAGCAGTACTTC.

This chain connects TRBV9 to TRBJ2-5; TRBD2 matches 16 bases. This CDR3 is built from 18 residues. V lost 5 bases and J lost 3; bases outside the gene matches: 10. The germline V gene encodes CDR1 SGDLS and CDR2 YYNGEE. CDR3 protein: CASSAPGTSGGAEETQYF. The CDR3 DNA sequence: TGTGCCAGCAGTGCGCCCGGGACTAGCGGGGGGGCCGAAGAGACCCAGTACTTC.

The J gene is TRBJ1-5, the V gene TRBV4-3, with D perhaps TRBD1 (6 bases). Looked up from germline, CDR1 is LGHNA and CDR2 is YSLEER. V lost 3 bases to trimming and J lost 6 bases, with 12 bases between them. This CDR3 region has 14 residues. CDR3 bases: TGCGCCAGCAGCCACCAACAGGGTATTCAGCCCCAGCATTTT. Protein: CASSHQQGIQPQHF.

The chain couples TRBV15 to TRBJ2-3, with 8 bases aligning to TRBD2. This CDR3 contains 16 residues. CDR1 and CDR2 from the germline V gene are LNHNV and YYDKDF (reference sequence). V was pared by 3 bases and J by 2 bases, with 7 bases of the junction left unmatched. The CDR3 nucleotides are TGTGCCACCAGCAGCGGGGCGGGGGGCTCCACAGATACGCAGTATTTT. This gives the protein CATSSGAGGSTDTQYF.